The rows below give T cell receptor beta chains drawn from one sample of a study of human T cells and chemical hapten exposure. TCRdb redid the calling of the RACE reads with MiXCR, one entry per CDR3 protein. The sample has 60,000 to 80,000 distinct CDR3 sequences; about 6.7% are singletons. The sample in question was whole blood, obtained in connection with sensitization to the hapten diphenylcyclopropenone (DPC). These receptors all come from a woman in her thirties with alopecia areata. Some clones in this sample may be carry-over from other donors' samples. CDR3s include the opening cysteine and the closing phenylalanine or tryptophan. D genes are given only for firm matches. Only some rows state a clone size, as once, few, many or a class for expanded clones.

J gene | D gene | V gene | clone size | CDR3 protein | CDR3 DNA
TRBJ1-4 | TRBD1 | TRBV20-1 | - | CSAYRGQGEKLFF | TGCAGTGCGTACAGGGGGCAAGGGGAAAAACTGTTTTTT
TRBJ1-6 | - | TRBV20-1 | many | CSARTDSNSPLHF | TGCAGTGCTAGAACGGACAGTAATTCACCCCTCCACTTT
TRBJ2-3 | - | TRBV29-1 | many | CSLVGADTQYF | TGCAGCCTTGTGGGGGCCGATACGCAGTATTTT
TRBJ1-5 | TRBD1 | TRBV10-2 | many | CASTSQGDEGQPQHF | TGCGCCAGCACCTCACAGGGGGACGAGGGTCAGCCCCAGCATTTT
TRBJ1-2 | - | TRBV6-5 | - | CASSYGDYGYTF | TGTGCCAGCAGTTACGGAGACTATGGCTACACCTTC
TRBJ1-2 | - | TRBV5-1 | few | CASSLVKEDGTYGYTF | TGCGCCAGCAGCTTGGTAAAGGAGGACGGTACCTATGGCTACACCTTC
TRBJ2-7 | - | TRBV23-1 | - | CASSQSGDPSCEQYF | TGCGCCAGCAGTCAATCGGGGGACCCCTCTTGTGAGCAGTACTTC
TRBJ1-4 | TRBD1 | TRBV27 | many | CASSWQGAEKLFF | TGTGCCAGCAGTTGGCAGGGGGCGGAAAAACTGTTTTTT
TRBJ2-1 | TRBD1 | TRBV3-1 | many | CASSQGDRDDEQFF | TGTGCCAGCAGCCAGGGGGACAGGGATGACGAGCAGTTCTTC
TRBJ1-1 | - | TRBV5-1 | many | CASSLRGENTEAFF | TGCGCCAGCAGCTTACGGGGAGAGAACACTGAAGCTTTCTTT
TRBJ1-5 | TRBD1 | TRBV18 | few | CASSPMGQRPGQPQHF | TGTGCCAGCTCACCAATGGGACAGAGACCCGGGCAGCCCCAGCATTTT
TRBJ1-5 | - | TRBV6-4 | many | CASSSCRGGREVDQPQHF | TGTGCCAGCAGTTCATGCCGTGGAGGACGGGAGGTGGATCAGCCCCAGCATTTT
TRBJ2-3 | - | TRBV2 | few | CASSALWGALTDTQYF | TGTGCCAGCAGTGCCCTCTGGGGGGCGCTTACAGATACGCAGTATTTT
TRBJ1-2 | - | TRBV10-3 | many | CAISESRDGYTF | TGTGCCATCAGTGAGTCTAGGGATGGCTACACCTTC
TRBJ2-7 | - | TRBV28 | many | CASSSLNEQYF | TGTGCCAGCAGCTCCTTGAACGAGCAGTACTTC
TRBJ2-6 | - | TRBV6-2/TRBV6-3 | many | CASSYLPSSVGANVLTF | TGTGCCAGCAGTTATTTGCCGAGCTCTGTTGGGGCCAACGTCCTGACTTTC
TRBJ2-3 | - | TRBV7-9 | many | CASSSSGQSGDTQYF | TGTGCCAGCAGCTCGAGTGGACAGTCGGGAGATACGCAGTATTTT
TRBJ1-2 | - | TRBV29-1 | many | CSAWKEAYGYTF | TGCAGCGCTTGGAAGGAGGCCTATGGCTACACCTTC
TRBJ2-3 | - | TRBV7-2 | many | CASRGWAGSTDTQYF | TGTGCCAGCAGGGGATGGGCTGGGAGCACAGATACGCAGTATTTT
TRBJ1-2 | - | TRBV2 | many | CASSEWRGERGYGYTF | TGTGCCAGCAGTGAATGGAGGGGAGAGAGGGGGTATGGCTACACCTTC
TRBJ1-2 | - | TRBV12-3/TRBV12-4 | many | CASRPNPNYGYTF | TGTGCCAGCCGCCCCAACCCTAACTATGGCTACACCTTC
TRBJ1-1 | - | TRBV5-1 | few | CASSGTENTEAFF | TGCGCCAGCAGCGGGACGGAGAACACTGAAGCTTTCTTT
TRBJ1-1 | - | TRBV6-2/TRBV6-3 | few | CASTQGSTEAFF | TGTGCCAGCACCCAAGGGAGCACTGAAGCTTTCTTT
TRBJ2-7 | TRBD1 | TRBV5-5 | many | CASSSSPGQGLYEQYF | TGTGCCAGCAGCTCATCGCCGGGACAGGGTCTCTACGAGCAGTACTTC
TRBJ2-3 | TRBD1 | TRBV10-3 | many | CATRAGTGVTDTQYF | TGTGCCACGAGGGCCGGGACAGGGGTCACAGATACGCAGTATTTT
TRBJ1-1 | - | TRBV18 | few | CASSPAPGTWNTEAFF | TGTGCCAGCTCACCAGCTCCCGGGACCTGGAACACTGAAGCTTTCTTT
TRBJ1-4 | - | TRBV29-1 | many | CSVAGATNEKLFF | TGCAGCGTTGCCGGGGCAACTAATGAAAAACTGTTTTTT